Detailed here is one TCR beta chain. This entry comes from a study of cytomegalovirus exposure and HLA in healthy donors. With 60 Vbeta and 13 Jbeta primers, the PCR was carried out. Repertoires were generated with immunoSEQ multiplex PCR, while TCRdb's copy carries only in-frame clones and drops some. The table shows under 200,000 clones, with around two thirds occurring only once. Germline CDR1 MNHNS, CDR2 SASEGT. The CDR3 length is 13 residues. With 7 bases clipped from V and 10 bases from J, the junction kept 7 bases outside the gene matches. The chain links TRBV6-1 to TRBJ2-3, with 11 positions matching TRBD1. Sequencing was done on a sample of PBMCs. This sequence originates from a man in his forties in good health and CMV-seronegative. The CDR3 spells CASNGQGAGAQYF. CDR3 in DNA: TGTGCCAGCAATGGACAGGGGGCGGGAGCGCAGTATTTT.